The 22 T cell receptor beta chains listed next were all sequenced from one sample in a study of a mutant IDH1 vaccine in newly diagnosed glioma. The data were produced by immunoSEQ multiplex PCR, yet TCRdb's version contains in-frame clones alone and is incomplete. The data show 50,000 to 70,000 clones, about 73% seen once. The time point here: week 35, safety follow-up. The investigators gave 300 ug of mutant IDH1 20-mer peptide in each vaccine dose, together with topical imiquimod. No antigens are known for them. Material: PBMCs, obtained from a glioma patient whose treatment included an IDH1 peptide vaccine. Receptors originate from a man aged 45-65 years with glioma.

The chain carries TRBV5-6 and TRBJ2-1; D not resolved. V was trimmed by 0 bases and J by 4 bases, leaving 11 bases between them. Per the germline V gene, CDR1 is SGHDT and CDR2 is YYEEEE. This CDR3 is built from 15 residues. The CDR3 coding sequence is TGTGCCAGCAGCTTGGTGAGTCTTGATTACAATGAGCAGTTCTTC. Its protein product is CASSLVSLDYNEQFF.

There are many counts of this clone. The CDR3 DNA sequence: TGTGCCAGCAGCCTCCGAACTTACAACAATGAGCAGTTCTTC. Its translation: CASSLRTYNNEQFF. The gene calls are TRBV13 and TRBJ2-1; D gene unclear. The CDR3 spans 14 residues. Germline V gene sequence: CDR1 PRHDT, CDR2 FYEKMQ (reference sequence). V shed 5 bases and J shed 5 bases, with 13 bases lying between them.

The chain couples TRBV30 to TRBJ2-5; D remains unclear. CDR1 is GTSNPN and CDR2 is SVGIG in the germline V gene (reference sequence). V shed 0 bases and J shed 5 bases, with 10 bases lying between them. The CDR3 spans 13 residues. The CDR3 is CAWSVRVEETQYF. The CDR3 region has the DNA TGTGCCTGGAGTGTACGGGTGGAGGAGACCCAGTACTTC.

CDR3 nucleotides: TGTGCCAGCAGATTTAGCACAGATACGCAGTATTTT. Translation: CASRFSTDTQYF. The chain uses TRBV7-2 and TRBJ2-3; D is unresolved. Trimming pared 6 bases from V and 0 bases from J, leaving 4 bases between. Germline CDR1 SGHTA, CDR2 FQGNSA. This CDR3 is built from 12 residues.

This chain joins TRBV19 and TRBJ2-7; possibly TRBD2 for D (6 bases). The CDR3 consists of 14 residues. Germline V gives CDR1 LNHDA, CDR2 SQIVND (reference sequence). Trimming removed 3 bases from V and 3 bases from J, with 12 bases in between. CDR3 amino acids: CASSMAGQLYEQYF. The CDR3 DNA follows: TGTGCCAGTAGTATGGCGGGGCAGCTCTACGAGCAGTACTTC. Using reference TRBV19 and TRBJ2-7 for the parts outside the CDR3, the full variable domain is DGGITQSPKYLFRKEGQNVTLSCEQNLNHDAMYWYRQDPGQGLRLIYYSQIVNDFQKGDIAEGYSVSREKKESFPLTVTSAQKNPTAFYLCASSMAGQLYEQYFGPGTRLTVT.

The chain joins TRBV4-1 to TRBJ1-1, with TRBD1 matching 9 bases. The V and J ends lost 2 bases and 1 base, in that order; junction bases with no gene match: 11. The CDR3 extends over 18 amino acids. Germline CDR1 is MGHRA and CDR2 is YSYEKL. The DNA for the CDR3 is TGCGCCAGCAGCCAAATACCGGGACAGGGACTTCCGAACACTGAAGCTTTCTTT. Its protein is CASSQIPGQGLPNTEAFF.

This clone was detected only a few times. The rearrangement links TRBV4-3 to TRBJ1-5; D is uncertain. The V gene lost 1 base and the J gene lost 9 bases, with 13 bases spanning the gap. CDR3 length equals 14 residues. CDR1 and CDR2 (germline): LGHNA, YSLEER. CDR3 in DNA: TGCGCCAGCAGCCAAGCTCAGGCCTCGGGGCCCCAGCATTTT. This encodes CASSQAQASGPQHF.

This clone was seen a few times. This sequence joins TRBV6-1 and TRBJ2-7; 7 positions match TRBD1. V was pared by 6 bases and J by 4 bases, with 9 bases of the junction left unmatched. Germline CDR1 reads MNHNS; CDR2 reads SASEGT. The CDR3 runs to 14 residues. The CDR3, as DNA: TGTGCCAGCAGACGACAGGGATCCCTTTACGAGCAGTACTTC. Residues: CASRRQGSLYEQYF.

The count of this clone is one. The chain couples TRBV21-1 to TRBJ2-4. TRBV21-1 is deemed a pseudogene. This CDR3 contains 11 residues. The CDR3 nucleotides are TGTGCCAGCAGCAAAAAAAGGCTCCAGTACTTC. Protein: CASSKKRLQYF.

The chain joins TRBV5-1 to TRBJ2-5; D may be TRBD1 (5 bases). The J call is doubtful: the DNA matches TRBJ2-7 better. This CDR3 is 15 amino acids long. Germline CDR1 and CDR2: SGHRS and YFSETQ. Here the CDR3 DNA reads TGCGCCAGCAGCTTGGCCAGGGAACAAGCCTACGAGCAGTACTTC. Translation gives CASSLAREQAYEQYF.

This chain joins TRBV6-1 and TRBJ1-4; D is possibly TRBD1 (5 bases). The CDR3 contains 14 residues. Trimming shortened V by 6 bases and J by 7 bases, and 15 bases separated the two germline ends. CDR1 is MNHNS, CDR2 SASEGT, per germline. CDR3 protein: CASRGTGLGEKLFF. CDR3 bases: TGTGCCAGCAGGGGGACGGGGTTAGGTGAAAAACTGTTTTTT.

The rearrangement uses TRBV9 and TRBJ2-1; 7 nucleotides line up with TRBD1. In germline, CDR1 is SGDLS, CDR2 YYNGEE. V shed 2 bases, J shed 0 bases, and the junction held 2 bases outside the gene matches. The CDR3 covers 15 residues. The CDR3 DNA reads TGTGCCAGCAGCGTTGCAGGGGGCTCCTACAATGAGCAGTTCTTC. It is translated as CASSVAGGSYNEQFF.

This chain links TRBV4-1 with TRBJ2-7; D may be TRBD2 (6 bases). The CDR3 extends over 12 amino acids. Per germline, CDR1 MGHRA and CDR2 YSYEKL. The germline V and J ends were trimmed by 1 base and 5 bases, with 6 bases remaining between them. Written as DNA, the CDR3 is TGCGCCAGCAGCCAAGCGGGGGACGAGCAGTACTTC. It specifies CASSQAGDEQYF.

This rearrangement joins TRBV6-6 to TRBJ2-7, with D perhaps matching TRBD1 (6 bases). Germline CDR1 is MNHNY and CDR2 is SVGAGI (reference sequence). The CDR3 is 15 residues long. The germline V and J ends were trimmed by 0 bases and 2 bases, with 11 bases remaining between them. The CDR3 region has the DNA TGTGCCAGCAGTTACTCAACACAGGGAACCTACGAGCAGTACTTC. It translates to CASSYSTQGTYEQYF.

The rearrangement links TRBV6-5 to TRBJ2-4, with D possibly matching TRBD1 (6 bases). With 5 bases removed from V and 1 base from J, the gap between germline ends came to 6 bases. The CDR3 spans 13 residues. Germline CDR1 reads MNHEY; CDR2 reads SVGAGI. CDR3 nucleotides: TGTGCCAGCAGTGGACAGGCCAAAAACATTCAGTACTTC. This encodes CASSGQAKNIQYF.

In its sample, this clone was seen a few times. V usage is TRBV7-2 and J usage is TRBJ1-5, with D perhaps TRBD1 (5 bases). This CDR3 contains 15 residues. V lost 5 bases, J lost 0 bases, and 11 bases lay in between. Germline V gives CDR1 SGHTA, CDR2 FQGNSA. CDR3 coding DNA: TGTGCCAGCAGCGACGGGAGGGGTAGCAATCAGCCCCAGCATTTT. Translated, it gives CASSDGRGSNQPQHF.

The chain combines TRBV4-3 with TRBJ2-2, with D unclear. The CDR3 has 16 amino acids. Germline V gives CDR1 LGHNA, CDR2 YSLEER. Trimming stripped 4 bases from V and 4 bases from J, with 16 bases between. The CDR3, as DNA: TGCGCCAGCAGCCGAGAACCCTCGGACCGCACCGGGGAGCTGTTTTTT. Residues: CASSREPSDRTGELFF.

The chain carries TRBV28 and TRBJ1-2; D is uncertain. This CDR3 spans 16 amino acids. Trimming pared 8 bases from V and 8 bases from J, leaving 27 bases between. Per germline, CDR1 MDHEN and CDR2 SYDVKM. The CDR3 reads CASRFPPALYGGGYTF. The CDR3, as DNA: TGTGCCAGCCGATTTCCCCCCGCTTTGTACGGTGGGGGCTACACCTTC.

This chain links TRBV7-2 with TRBJ1-2; D ambiguous. Trimming stripped 4 bases from V and 2 bases from J, with 14 bases between. CDR1 and CDR2 from the germline V gene are SGHTA and FQGNSA. This CDR3 spans 15 amino acids. Here the CDR3 reads CASSSGGIGNYGYTF. The CDR3 DNA reads TGTGCCAGCAGCTCGGGAGGGATTGGGAACTATGGCTACACCTTC.

The chain links TRBV18 to TRBJ1-1; D ambiguous. Germline lookup yields CDR1 KGHSH and CDR2 LQKENI. The CDR3 totals 13 residues. Trimming cost V 4 bases and J 0 bases, with 6 bases left between them. In DNA, the CDR3 is TGTGCCAGCTCACTACAGCTGAACACTGAAGCTTTCTTT. Translated, it gives CASSLQLNTEAFF.

The gene calls are TRBV6-5 and TRBJ1-1, with unresolved D. Trimming took off 0 bases at V and 4 bases at J, with 12 bases between the two ends. Germline V CDR1 and CDR2: MNHEY, SVGAGI. This CDR3 has 15 amino acids. CDR3 sequence reads: CASSYSRRVGTEAFF. The CDR3 nucleotides read TGTGCCAGCAGTTACTCAAGGAGGGTCGGCACTGAAGCTTTCTTT.

As DNA, the CDR3 is TGTGCCAGCAGCCAGGGGTCCGGGCGCACTGAAGCTTTCTTT. This encodes CASSQGSGRTEAFF. The chain has TRBV6-6 and TRBJ1-1, with D possibly TRBD1 on 6 matching bases. The V end was cut by 6 bases, the J end by 4 bases, with 15 bases between. Germline CDR1 MNHNY, CDR2 SVGAGI (reference sequence). The CDR3 totals 14 residues.